Listed here are 24 T cell receptor beta chains from one sample, sequenced in a study of OX40 agonist ivuxolimab in advanced cancers. Produced via immunoSEQ multiplex PCR; TCRdb's table is partial and in-frame only. The repertoire holds 65,000 to 75,000 clones, with roughly nine tenths as singletons. The specimen was CD4+ or CD8+ T cells sorted from blood, collected in a trial of the OX40 agonist ivuxolimab. All receptors derive from an adult with an advanced solid tumor such as melanoma, head and neck, liver or kidney cancer.

This clone was counted only a few times. The V call is TRBV2, the J call TRBJ2-2; TRBD2 aligns across 13 bases. V shed 6 bases and J 1 base; nucleotides not matched to a gene: 5. The CDR3 has 17 residues. Germline-derived CDR1 and CDR2 are SNHLY and FYNNEI. As DNA, the CDR3 is TGTGCCAGCAGAGGGACTAGCGGGGCTCTGAACACCGGGGAGCTGTTTTTT. Its translation: CASRGTSGALNTGELFF.

The J gene is TRBJ1-5, the V gene TRBV2; no clear D gene. The V gene's germline CDR1 is SNHLY and CDR2 FYNNEI. V was pared by 5 bases and J by 7 bases, with 15 bases between. The CDR3 extends over 14 amino acids. The CDR3 sequence: CASSQSGWRQPQHF. CDR3 nucleotide sequence: TGTGCCAGCAGTCAGTCGGGCTGGAGACAGCCCCAGCATTTT.

As regards this clone: The same CDR3 also results from other DNA sequences found in this sample. This CDR3 is CASSPGWFAGGTQTQYF. In nucleotides, the CDR3 is TGTGCCAGCAGCCCGGGATGGTTCGCGGGGGGGACACAGACCCAGTACTTC. The chain couples TRBV5-6 to TRBJ2-5; 9 nucleotides match TRBD2. The CDR3 totals 17 residues. CDR1 is SGHDT and CDR2 is YYEEEE in the germline V gene. J lost 6 bases, V lost 4 bases, and 16 bases had no gene match.

The genes are TRBV5-4 and TRBJ1-6; 7 bases are a match to TRBD1. The V gene's germline CDR1 is SGHNT and CDR2 YYREEE (reference sequence). This CDR3 comprises 14 residues. V was pared by 4 bases and J by 6 bases, with 4 bases of the junction left unmatched. Here the CDR3 reads CASSRQGGNSPLHF. The CDR3 DNA reads TGTGCCAGCAGCCGACAGGGAGGTAATTCACCCCTCCACTTT.

This chain links TRBV7-8 with TRBJ1-5; D possibly corresponds to TRBD1 (6 bases). Germline V lookup: CDR1 SGHVS, CDR2 FQNEAQ. V gave up 2 bases and J gave up 5 bases, with 10 bases separating them. This CDR3 contains 14 residues. The CDR3 spells CASSLTTGYQPQHF. In DNA, the CDR3 is TGTGCCAGCAGCTTAACAACAGGGTATCAGCCCCAGCATTTT.

The chain combines TRBV6-4 with TRBJ1-2; no clear D gene. The CDR3 covers 14 residues. Germline CDR1 is MRHNA and CDR2 is SNTAGT. Trimming removed 3 bases at V and 5 bases at J, with 13 bases between. For the CDR3, the DNA is TGTGCCAGCAGTGAAAGGGAAGGGCCTTATGGCTACACCTTC. It translates to CASSEREGPYGYTF.

This chain links TRBV5-6 with TRBJ1-4, with D unresolved. The CDR3 runs to 13 residues. Germline V gives CDR1 SGHDT, CDR2 YYEEEE. V was trimmed by 1 base and J by 5 bases, leaving 6 bases between them. CDR3: CASSLRRNEKLFF. CDR3 nucleotides: TGTGCCAGCAGCTTGAGACGCAATGAAAAACTGTTTTTT.

This clone was found once. The chain combines TRBV5-1 with TRBJ1-2; D not resolved. In germline, CDR1 is SGHRS, CDR2 YFSETQ. This CDR3 is built from 15 residues. V was clipped by 0 bases and J by 0 bases, with 9 bases between them. CDR3 amino acids: CASSLGSSTNYGYTF. The CDR3 region has the DNA TGCGCCAGCAGCTTGGGCAGTTCGACTAACTATGGCTACACCTTC.

This clone occurred once. This chain joins TRBV7-7 and TRBJ1-1; 7 bases line up with TRBD1. Germline values: CDR1 SSHAT, CDR2 FNYEAQ (reference sequence). This CDR3 is built from 18 residues. V dropped 4 bases and J dropped 0; count of bases not matched to a gene: 14. CDR3 amino acids: CASSYDRAPLLLNTEAFF. The DNA for the CDR3 is TGTGCCAGCAGCTACGACAGGGCCCCCCTCCTATTGAACACTGAAGCTTTCTTT.

This chain uses TRBV29-1 with TRBJ2-5; D possibly uses TRBD1 or TRBD2 (6 bases each). V was pared by 5 bases and J by 4 bases, with 14 bases between. CDR3 length: 13 amino acids. Germline loops: CDR1 SQVTM, CDR2 ANQGSEA. CDR3 in DNA: TGCAGCGTTAAAGGGGGGCCATCAGAGACCCAGTACTTC. As protein: CSVKGGPSETQYF.

The chain links TRBV10-2 to TRBJ1-3, with 10 bases fitting TRBD1. CDR1 WSHSY and CDR2 SAAADI come from the germline V gene. The CDR3 extends over 15 amino acids. With V trimmed by 7 bases and J by 3 bases, 6 bases remained unmatched. The CDR3 here is CASTRQGAGGNTIYF. The CDR3 bases are TGCGCCAGCACCAGACAGGGGGCAGGTGGAAACACCATATATTTT.

The J gene is TRBJ2-7, the V gene TRBV6-5, with TRBD1 matching over 7 bases. The V and J ends lost 5 bases and 3 bases, in that order; junction bases with no gene match: 10. This CDR3 region has 15 residues. CDR1 is MNHEY, CDR2 SVGAGI, per germline. The CDR3 DNA reads TGTGCCAGCAGTCCCAGACAGGGCCCCTTCTACGAGCAGTACTTC. Translation: CASSPRQGPFYEQYF.

This clone was detected a few times. V is TRBV2 and J is TRBJ1-2; TRBD1 matches 7 bases. V lost 7 bases to trimming and J lost 4 bases; unmatched junction nucleotides: 3. CDR3 length equals 12 residues. Germline CDR1 reads SNHLY; CDR2 reads FYNNEI. CDR3 loop: CASMTGSYGYTF. In nucleotides, the CDR3 is TGTGCCAGCATGACAGGGTCCTATGGCTACACCTTC.

This clone was observed a handful of times. This sequence joins TRBV10-3 and TRBJ1-2, with D hard to call. This CDR3 has 15 residues. V was pared by 0 bases and J by 7 bases, with 15 bases between. Germline V gene sequence: CDR1 ENHRY, CDR2 SYGVKD. CDR3 bases: TGTGCCATCAGTGAGTCCCCCGGTTACTCCTCTGGCTACACCTTC. It specifies CAISESPGYSSGYTF.

This chain uses TRBV6-6 with TRBJ2-5; 12 positions agree with TRBD2. Trimming cost V 5 bases and J 4 bases; bases outside gene matches: 2. The CDR3 length is 14 residues. Germline V CDR1 and CDR2: MNHNY, SVGAGI (reference sequence). DNA for the CDR3: TGTGCCAGCAGTGGACTAGCGGGAAGAGAGACCCAGTACTTC. Translation gives CASSGLAGRETQYF.

V usage is TRBV7-9 and J usage is TRBJ2-7; 12 nucleotides agree with TRBD1. The ends lost 0 bases at V and 5 bases at J; junction bases unmatched: 5. The CDR3 runs 16 residues. The germline CDR1 and CDR2 sequences are SEHNR and FQNEAQ (reference sequence). The CDR3 reads CASSLAWDRGPHEQYF. The CDR3 DNA follows: TGTGCCAGCAGCTTAGCGTGGGACAGGGGGCCCCACGAGCAGTACTTC.

The J gene is TRBJ2-1, the V gene TRBV7-9; weak D call: TRBD1 (5 bases). V dropped 1 base and J dropped 9 bases, with 10 bases sitting between them. The CDR3 totals 13 residues. In germline, CDR1 is SEHNR, CDR2 FQNEAQ (reference sequence). The CDR3 DNA is TGTGCCAGCAGCTTAGAGGAAAGGGGTGAGCAGTTCTTC. Its translation: CASSLEERGEQFF.

J is TRBJ1-6 and V is TRBV18; no definite D call. Trimming removed 3 bases at V and 7 bases at J, with 4 bases between. The CDR3 covers 12 residues. Germline V lookup: CDR1 KGHSH, CDR2 LQKENI. CDR3 amino acids: CASSPPNSPLHF. CDR3 nucleotides: TGTGCCAGCTCACCCCCCAATTCACCCCTCCACTTT. The full variable domain, rest sourced from reference TRBV18 and TRBJ1-6, is NAGVMQNPRHLVRRRGQEARLRCSPMKGHSHVYWYRQLPEEGLKFMVYLQKENIIDESGMPKERFSAEFPKEGPSILRIQQVVRGDSAAYFCASSPPNSPLHFGNGTRLTVT.

The chain links TRBV15 to TRBJ2-3; possibly TRBD2 for D (6 bases). The CDR3 has 15 amino acids. V lost 5 bases, J lost 4 bases, and 16 bases lay in between. Germline V gene data show CDR1 as LNHNV and CDR2 as YYDKDF (reference sequence). The CDR3 reads CATSASVVSADTQYF. CDR3 DNA: TGTGCCACCAGCGCTAGCGTAGTTAGTGCAGATACGCAGTATTTT.

The chain employs TRBV10-3 and TRBJ1-6, with D unclear. Germline CDR1 ENHRY, CDR2 SYGVKD. V lost 0 bases and J 7 bases, leaving 4 bases between the germline ends. The CDR3 runs 13 residues. The CDR3 loop reads CAISESQNSPLHF. In nucleotides, the CDR3 is TGTGCCATCAGTGAGTCCCAAAATTCACCCCTCCACTTT.

This chain connects TRBV5-1 to TRBJ2-5, with TRBD2 matching 14 bases. V trimming: 9 bases; J trimming: 2 bases; junction bases outside the gene matches: 6. CDR1 SGHRS and CDR2 YFSETQ come from the germline V gene. This CDR3 is built from 15 residues. The chain's CDR3 is CATRLAGGSQETQYF. As DNA, the CDR3 is TGCGCCACAAGACTAGCGGGGGGGAGTCAAGAGACCCAGTACTTC.

Written as DNA, the CDR3 is TGTGCCAGCACCTATCACGGTACGCAGTATTTT. The encoded protein is CASTYHGTQYF. The rearrangement joins TRBV6-1 to TRBJ2-3, with D uncertain. This CDR3 has 11 residues. V gave up 7 bases and J gave up 8 bases, with 10 bases separating them. Germline CDR1 is MNHNS and CDR2 is SASEGT.

The genes are TRBV5-1 and TRBJ1-1; weak D call: TRBD1 (5 bases). The CDR3 runs to 14 residues. Germline-derived CDR1 and CDR2 are SGHRS and YFSETQ. V lost 3 bases, J lost 1 base, and 10 bases lay in between. The CDR3 DNA sequence: TGCGCCAGCAGCTATCAGGGTCAGAACACTGAAGCTTTCTTT. Protein product: CASSYQGQNTEAFF.

The chain employs TRBV5-4 and TRBJ1-6, with D hard to call. The CDR3 has 16 amino acids. V dropped 0 bases and J dropped 7 bases, with 14 bases sitting between them. CDR1 is SGHNT and CDR2 is YYREEE in the germline V gene (reference sequence). CDR3 in amino acids: CASSLAGNAGNSPLHF. CDR3 nucleotides: TGTGCCAGCAGCTTGGCCGGTAACGCGGGGAATTCACCCCTCCACTTT. The variable domain in full, completed from reference TRBV5-4 and TRBJ1-6, reads ETGVTQSPTHLIKTRGQQVTLRCSSQSGHNTVSWYQQALGQGPQFIFQYYREEENGRGNFPPRFSGLQFPNYSSELNVNALELDDSALYLCASSLAGNAGNSPLHFGNGTRLTVT.